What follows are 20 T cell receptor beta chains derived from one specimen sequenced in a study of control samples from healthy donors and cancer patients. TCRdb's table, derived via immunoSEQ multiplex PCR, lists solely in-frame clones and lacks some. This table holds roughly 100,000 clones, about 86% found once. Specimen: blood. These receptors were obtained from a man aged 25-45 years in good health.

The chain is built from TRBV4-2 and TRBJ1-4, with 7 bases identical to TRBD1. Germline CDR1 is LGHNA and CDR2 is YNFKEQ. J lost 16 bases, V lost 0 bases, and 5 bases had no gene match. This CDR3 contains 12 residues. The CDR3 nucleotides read TGTGCCAGCAGCCAAGATGGGGACAGAGCGTTTTTT. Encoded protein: CASSQDGDRAFF.

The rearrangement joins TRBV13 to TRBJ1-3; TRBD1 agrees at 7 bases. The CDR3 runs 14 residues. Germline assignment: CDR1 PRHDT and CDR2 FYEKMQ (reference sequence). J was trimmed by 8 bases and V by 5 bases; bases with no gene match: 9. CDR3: CASSRDRASYTIYF. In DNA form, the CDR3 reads TGTGCCAGCAGCCGTGACAGGGCTTCCTACACCATATATTTT.

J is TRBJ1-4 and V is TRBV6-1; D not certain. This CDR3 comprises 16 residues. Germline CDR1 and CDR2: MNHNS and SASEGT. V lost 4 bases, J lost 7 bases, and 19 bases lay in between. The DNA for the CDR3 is TGTGCCAGCAGTGGCGGAACGAGCCCCCGGCGTGAAAAACTGTTTTTT. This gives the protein CASSGGTSPRREKLFF.

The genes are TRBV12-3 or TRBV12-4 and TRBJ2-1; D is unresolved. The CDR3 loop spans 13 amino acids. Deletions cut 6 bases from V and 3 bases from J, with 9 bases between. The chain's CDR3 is CASRPLNYNEQFF. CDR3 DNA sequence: TGTGCCAGCAGGCCCCTAAACTACAATGAGCAGTTCTTC.

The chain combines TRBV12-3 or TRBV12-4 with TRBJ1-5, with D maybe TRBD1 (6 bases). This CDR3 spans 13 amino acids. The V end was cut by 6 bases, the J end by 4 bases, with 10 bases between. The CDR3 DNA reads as TGTGCCAGCAGGACAGGCCGGAATCAGCCCCAGCATTTT. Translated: CASRTGRNQPQHF.

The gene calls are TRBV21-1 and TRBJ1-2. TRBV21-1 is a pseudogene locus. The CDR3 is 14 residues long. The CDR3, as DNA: TGTGCCAGCAGCAAACCGTCGGGTAGAGATGGCTACACCTTC. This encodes CASSKPSGRDGYTF.

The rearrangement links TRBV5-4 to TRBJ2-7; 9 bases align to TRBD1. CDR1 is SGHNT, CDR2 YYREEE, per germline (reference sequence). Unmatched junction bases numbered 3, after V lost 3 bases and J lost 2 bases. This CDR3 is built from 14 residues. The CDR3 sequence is CASSSGQGAYEQYF. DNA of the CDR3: TGTGCCAGCAGCTCGGGACAGGGAGCCTACGAGCAGTACTTC.

Written as DNA, the CDR3 is TGTGCCACCAGTGATTCTAGCGGGACGAATGAGCAGTTCTTC. It encodes CATSDSSGTNEQFF. The rearrangement links TRBV24-1 to TRBJ2-1; 9 bases agree with TRBD2. The V gene's germline CDR1 is KGHDR and CDR2 SFDVKD. The CDR3 is made up of 14 amino acids. The ends lost 2 bases at V and 7 bases at J; junction bases unmatched: 2.

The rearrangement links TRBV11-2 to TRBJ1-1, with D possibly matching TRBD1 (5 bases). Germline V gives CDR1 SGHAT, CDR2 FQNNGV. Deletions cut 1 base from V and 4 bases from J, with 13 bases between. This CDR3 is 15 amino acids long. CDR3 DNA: TGTGCCAGCAGCTTAGGGCAGGGTTTCCGCACTGAAGCTTTCTTT. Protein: CASSLGQGFRTEAFF.

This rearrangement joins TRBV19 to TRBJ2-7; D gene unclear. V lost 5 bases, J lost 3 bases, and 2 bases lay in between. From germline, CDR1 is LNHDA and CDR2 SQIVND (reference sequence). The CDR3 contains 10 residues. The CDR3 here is CASSHYEQYF. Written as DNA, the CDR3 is TGTGCCAGTAGTCACTACGAGCAGTACTTC.

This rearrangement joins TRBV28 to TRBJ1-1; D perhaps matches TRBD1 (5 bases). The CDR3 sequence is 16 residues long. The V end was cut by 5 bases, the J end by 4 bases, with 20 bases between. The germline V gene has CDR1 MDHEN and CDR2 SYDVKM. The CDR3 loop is CASSPRGVGRSTEAFF. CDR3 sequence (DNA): TGTGCCAGCAGTCCGAGAGGGGTCGGCCGGTCCACTGAAGCTTTCTTT.

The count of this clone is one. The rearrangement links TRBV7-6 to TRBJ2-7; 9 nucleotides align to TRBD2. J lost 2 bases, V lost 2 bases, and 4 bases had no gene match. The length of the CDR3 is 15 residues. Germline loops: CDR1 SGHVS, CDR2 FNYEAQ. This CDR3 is CASSLTSGFAYEQYF. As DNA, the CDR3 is TGTGCCAGCAGCTTAACTAGCGGGTTCGCCTACGAGCAGTACTTC.

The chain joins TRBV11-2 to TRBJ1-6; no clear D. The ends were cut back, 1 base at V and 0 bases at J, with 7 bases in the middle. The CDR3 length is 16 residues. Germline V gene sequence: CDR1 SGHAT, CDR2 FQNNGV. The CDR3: CASSLALGSYNSPLHF. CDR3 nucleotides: TGTGCCAGCAGCTTAGCCCTGGGCTCCTATAATTCACCCCTCCACTTT. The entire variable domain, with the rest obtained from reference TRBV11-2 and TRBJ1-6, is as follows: EAGVAQSPRYKIIEKRQSVAFWCNPISGHATLYWYQQILGQGPKLLIQFQNNGVVDDSQLPKDRFSAERLKGVDSTLKIQPAKLEDSAVYLCASSLALGSYNSPLHFGNGTRLTVT.

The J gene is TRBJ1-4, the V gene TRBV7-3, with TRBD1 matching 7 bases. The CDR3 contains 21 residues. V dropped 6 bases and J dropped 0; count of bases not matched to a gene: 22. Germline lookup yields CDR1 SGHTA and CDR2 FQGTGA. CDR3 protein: CASSRLWGQTTKSSTNEKLFF. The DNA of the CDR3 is TGTGCCAGCAGTCGTCTATGGGGACAGACAACAAAAAGCTCAACTAATGAAAAACTGTTTTTT.

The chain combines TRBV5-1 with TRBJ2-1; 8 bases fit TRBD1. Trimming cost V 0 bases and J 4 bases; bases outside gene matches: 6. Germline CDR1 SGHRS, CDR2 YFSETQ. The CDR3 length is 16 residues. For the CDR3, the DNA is TGCGCCAGCAGCTTGGACGGACAGGGTTCTTACAATGAGCAGTTCTTC. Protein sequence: CASSLDGQGSYNEQFF.

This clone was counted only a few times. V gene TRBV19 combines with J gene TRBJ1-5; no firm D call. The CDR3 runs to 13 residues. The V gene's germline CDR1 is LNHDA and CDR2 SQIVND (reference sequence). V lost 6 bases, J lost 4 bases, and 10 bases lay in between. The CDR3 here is CASSPAINQPQHF. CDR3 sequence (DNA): TGTGCCAGTAGCCCGGCCATTAATCAGCCCCAGCATTTT.

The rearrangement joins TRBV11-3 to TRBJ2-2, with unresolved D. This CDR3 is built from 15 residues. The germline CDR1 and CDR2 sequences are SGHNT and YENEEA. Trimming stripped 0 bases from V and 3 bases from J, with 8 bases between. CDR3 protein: CASSLDFSYTGELFF. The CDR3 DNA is TGTGCCAGCAGCTTAGATTTTAGCTACACCGGGGAGCTGTTTTTT.

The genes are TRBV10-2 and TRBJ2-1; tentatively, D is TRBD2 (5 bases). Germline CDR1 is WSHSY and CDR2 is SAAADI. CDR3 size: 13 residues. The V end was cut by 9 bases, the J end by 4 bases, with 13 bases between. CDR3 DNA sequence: TGCGCCAGTACCCTTAGCGCTTACAATGAGCAGTTCTTC. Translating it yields CASTLSAYNEQFF.

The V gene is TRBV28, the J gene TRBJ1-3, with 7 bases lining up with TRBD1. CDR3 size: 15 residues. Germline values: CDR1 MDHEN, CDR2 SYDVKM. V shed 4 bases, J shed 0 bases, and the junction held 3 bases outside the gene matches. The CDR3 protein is CASSSGGGSGNTIYF. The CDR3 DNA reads TGTGCCAGCAGTTCAGGGGGGGGCTCTGGAAACACCATATATTTT.

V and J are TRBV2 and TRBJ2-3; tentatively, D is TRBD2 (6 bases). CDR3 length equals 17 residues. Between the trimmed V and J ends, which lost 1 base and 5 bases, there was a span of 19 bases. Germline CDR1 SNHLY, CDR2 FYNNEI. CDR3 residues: CASSEGDFYRILDTQYF. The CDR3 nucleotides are TGTGCCAGCAGTGAAGGGGACTTTTACAGGATCTTAGATACGCAGTATTTT.